This TCR beta chain emerged from a study of T cells after yellow fever vaccination. TCRdb analysed the 5' RACE reads with MiXCR anew, one entry per CDR3 protein. The table lists around 310,000 distinct CDR3 sequences, 8.7% of them singletons, with about a sixth in the top ten. This clonotype showed up just a few times. Its matching antigen is unknown. Study-wide points: The booster response re-showed most primary clones: around 97% CD4, approximately 90% CD8. Although most clonotypes did not, a small share appeared in both CD4 and CD8 compartments. Contaminating bulk clonotypes could be abundant in FACS-sorted repertoires.

The V gene end was trimmed by 5 bases and the J gene end by 1 base; junction bases not matched to a gene: 3. CDR3 length: 15 residues. From germline, CDR1 is LGHNA and CDR2 YNFKEQ. This sequence originates from a man younger than 30 who received the YFV17D yellow fever vaccine. The sample here was PBMCs, taken on the day of the first yellow fever vaccination. The chain recombines TRBV4-2 with TRBJ2-2; 8 nucleotides align to TRBD1. In DNA, the CDR3 is TGTGCCAGCAGCGCCGGACAGGGGAACACCGGGGAGCTGTTTTTT. This translates into CASSAGQGNTGELFF.